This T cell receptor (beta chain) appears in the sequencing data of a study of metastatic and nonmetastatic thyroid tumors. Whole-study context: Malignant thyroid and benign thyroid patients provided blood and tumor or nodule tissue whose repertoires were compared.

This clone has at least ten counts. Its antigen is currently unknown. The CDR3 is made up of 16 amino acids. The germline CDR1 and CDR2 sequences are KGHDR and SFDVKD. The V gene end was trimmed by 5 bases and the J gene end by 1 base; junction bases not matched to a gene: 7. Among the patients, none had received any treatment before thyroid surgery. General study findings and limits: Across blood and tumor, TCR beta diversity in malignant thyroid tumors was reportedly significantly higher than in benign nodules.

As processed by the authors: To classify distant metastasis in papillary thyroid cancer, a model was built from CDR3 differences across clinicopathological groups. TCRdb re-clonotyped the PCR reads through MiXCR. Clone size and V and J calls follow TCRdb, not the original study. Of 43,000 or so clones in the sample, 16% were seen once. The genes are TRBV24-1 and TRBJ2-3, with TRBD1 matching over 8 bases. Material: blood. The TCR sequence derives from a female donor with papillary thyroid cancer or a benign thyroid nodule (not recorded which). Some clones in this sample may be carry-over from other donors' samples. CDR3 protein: CATSGTGTLGTDTQYF. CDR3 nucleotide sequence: TGTGCCACCAGTGGGACAGGGACGCTCGGCACAGATACGCAGTATTTT.